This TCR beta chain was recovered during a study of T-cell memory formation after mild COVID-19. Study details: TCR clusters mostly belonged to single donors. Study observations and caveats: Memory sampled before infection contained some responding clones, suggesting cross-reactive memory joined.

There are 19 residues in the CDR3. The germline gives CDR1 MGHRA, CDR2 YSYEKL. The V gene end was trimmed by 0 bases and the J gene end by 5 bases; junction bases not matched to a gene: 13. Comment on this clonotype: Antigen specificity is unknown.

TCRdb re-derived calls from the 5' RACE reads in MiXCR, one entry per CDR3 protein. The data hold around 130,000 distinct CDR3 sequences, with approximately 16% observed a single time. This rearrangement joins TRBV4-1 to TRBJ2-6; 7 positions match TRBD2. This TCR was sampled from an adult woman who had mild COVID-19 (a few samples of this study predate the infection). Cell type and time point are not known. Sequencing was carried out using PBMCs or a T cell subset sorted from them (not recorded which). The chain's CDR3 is CASSQDRTSPAPWANVLTF. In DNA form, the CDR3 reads TGCGCCAGCAGCCAAGATCGGACTAGTCCGGCCCCCTGGGCCAACGTCCTGACTTTC.